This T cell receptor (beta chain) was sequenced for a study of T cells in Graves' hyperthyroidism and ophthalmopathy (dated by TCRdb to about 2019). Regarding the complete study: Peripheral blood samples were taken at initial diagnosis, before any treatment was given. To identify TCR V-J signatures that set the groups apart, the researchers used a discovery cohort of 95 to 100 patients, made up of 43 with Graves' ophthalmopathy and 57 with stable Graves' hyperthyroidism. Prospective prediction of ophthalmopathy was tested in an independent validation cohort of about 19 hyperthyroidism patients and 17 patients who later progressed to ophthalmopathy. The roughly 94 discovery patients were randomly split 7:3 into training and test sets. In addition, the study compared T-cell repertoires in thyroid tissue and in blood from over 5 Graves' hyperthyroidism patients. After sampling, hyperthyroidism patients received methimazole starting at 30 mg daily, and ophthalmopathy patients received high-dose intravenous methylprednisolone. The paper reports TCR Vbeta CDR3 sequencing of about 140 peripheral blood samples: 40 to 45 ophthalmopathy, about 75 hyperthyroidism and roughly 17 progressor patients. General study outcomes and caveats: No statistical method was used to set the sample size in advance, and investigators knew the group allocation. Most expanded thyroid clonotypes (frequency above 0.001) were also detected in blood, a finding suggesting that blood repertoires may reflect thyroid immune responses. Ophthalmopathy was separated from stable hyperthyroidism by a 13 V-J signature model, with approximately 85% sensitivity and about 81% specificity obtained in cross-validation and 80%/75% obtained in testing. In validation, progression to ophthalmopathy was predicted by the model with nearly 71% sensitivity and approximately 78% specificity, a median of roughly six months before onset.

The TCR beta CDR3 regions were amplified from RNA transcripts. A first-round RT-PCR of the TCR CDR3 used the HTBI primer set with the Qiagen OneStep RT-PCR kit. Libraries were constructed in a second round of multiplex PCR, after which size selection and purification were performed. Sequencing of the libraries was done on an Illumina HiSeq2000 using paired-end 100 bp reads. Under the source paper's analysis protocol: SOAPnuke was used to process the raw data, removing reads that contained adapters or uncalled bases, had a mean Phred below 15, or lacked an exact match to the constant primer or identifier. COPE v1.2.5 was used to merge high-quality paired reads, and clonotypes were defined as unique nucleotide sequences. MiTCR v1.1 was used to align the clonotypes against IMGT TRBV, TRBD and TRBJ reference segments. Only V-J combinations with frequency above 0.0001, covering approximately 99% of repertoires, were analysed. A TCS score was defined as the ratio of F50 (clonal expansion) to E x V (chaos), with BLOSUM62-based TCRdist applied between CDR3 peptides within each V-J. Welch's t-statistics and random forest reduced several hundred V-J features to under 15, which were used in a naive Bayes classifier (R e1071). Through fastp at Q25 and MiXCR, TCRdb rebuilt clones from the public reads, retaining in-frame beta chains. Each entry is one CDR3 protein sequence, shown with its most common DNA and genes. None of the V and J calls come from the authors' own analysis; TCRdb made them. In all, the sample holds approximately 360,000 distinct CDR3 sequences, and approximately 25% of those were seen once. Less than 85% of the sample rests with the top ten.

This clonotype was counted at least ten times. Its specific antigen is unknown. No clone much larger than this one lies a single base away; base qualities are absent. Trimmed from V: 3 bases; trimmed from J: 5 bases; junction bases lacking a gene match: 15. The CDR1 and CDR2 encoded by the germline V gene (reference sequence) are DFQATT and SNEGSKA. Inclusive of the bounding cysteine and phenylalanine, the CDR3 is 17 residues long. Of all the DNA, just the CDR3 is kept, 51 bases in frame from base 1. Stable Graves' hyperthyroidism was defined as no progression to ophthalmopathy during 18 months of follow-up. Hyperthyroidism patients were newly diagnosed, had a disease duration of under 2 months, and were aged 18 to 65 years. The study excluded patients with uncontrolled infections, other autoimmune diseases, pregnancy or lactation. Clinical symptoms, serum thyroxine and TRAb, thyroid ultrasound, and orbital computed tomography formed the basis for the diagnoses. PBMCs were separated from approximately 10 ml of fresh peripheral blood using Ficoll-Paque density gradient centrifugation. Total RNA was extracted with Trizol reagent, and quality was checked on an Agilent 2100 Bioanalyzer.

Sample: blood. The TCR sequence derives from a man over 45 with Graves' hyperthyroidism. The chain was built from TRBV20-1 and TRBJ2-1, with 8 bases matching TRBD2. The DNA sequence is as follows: TGCAGTGCTAGGGACGACACGGGCGGGAGGAGGAACAATGAGCAGTTCTTC. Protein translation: CSARDDTGGRRNNEQFF.